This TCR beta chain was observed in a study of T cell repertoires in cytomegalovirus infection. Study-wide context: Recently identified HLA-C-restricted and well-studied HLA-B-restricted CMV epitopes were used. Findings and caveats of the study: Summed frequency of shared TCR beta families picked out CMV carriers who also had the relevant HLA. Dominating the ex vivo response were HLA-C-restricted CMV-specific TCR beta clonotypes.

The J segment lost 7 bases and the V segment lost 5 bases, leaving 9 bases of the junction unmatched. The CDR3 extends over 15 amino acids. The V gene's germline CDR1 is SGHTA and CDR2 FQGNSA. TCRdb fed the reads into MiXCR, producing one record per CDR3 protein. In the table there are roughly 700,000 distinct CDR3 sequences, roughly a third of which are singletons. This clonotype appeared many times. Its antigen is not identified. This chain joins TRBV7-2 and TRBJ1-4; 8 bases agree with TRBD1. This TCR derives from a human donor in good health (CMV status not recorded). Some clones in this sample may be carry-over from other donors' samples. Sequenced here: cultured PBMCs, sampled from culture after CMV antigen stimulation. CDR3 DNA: TGTGCCAGCAGCCTGGACAGGGCGACGGGTGAAAAACTGTTTTTT. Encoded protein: CASSLDRATGEKLFF.